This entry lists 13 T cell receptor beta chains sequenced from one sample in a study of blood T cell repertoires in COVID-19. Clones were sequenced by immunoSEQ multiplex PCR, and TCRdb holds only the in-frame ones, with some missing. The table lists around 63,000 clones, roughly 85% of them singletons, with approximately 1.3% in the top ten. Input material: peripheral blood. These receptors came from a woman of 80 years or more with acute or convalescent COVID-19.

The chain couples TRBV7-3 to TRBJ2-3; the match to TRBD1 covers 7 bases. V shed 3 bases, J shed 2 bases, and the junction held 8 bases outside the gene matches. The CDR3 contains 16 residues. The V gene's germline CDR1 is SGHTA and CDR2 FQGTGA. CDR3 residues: CASSFEGASPTDTQYF. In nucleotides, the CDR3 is TGTGCCAGCAGCTTTGAGGGGGCTAGCCCCACAGATACGCAGTATTTT.

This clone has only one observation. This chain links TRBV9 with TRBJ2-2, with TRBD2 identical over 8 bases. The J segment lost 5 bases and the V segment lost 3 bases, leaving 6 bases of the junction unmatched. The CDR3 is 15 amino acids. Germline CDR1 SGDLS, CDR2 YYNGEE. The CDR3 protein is CASSGTSLETGELFF. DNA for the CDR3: TGTGCCAGCAGCGGGACTAGCCTAGAAACCGGGGAGCTGTTTTTT. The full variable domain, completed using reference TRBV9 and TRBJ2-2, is DSGVTQTPKHLITATGQRVTLRCSPRSGDLSVYWYQQSLDQGLQFLIQYYNGEERAKGNILERFSAQQFPDLHSELNLSSLELGDSALYFCASSGTSLETGELFFGEGSRLTVL.

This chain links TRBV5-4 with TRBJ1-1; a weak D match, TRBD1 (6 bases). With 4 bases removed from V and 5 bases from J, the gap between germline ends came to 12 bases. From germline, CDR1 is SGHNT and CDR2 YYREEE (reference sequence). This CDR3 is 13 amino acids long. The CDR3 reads CASSRQGQTEAFF. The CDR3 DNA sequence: TGTGCCAGCAGCCGACAAGGACAGACTGAAGCTTTCTTT.

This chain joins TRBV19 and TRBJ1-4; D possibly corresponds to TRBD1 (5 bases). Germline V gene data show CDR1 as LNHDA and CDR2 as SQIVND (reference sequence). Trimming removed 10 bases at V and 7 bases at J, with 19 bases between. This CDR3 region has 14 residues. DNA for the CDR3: TGTGCCACCTTAGGGGAGGAGAGTGGTGAAAAACTGTTTTTT. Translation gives CATLGEESGEKLFF.

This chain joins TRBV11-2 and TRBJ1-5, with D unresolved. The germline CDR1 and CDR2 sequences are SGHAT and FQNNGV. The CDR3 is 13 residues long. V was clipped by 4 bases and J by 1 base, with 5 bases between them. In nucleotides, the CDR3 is TGTGCCAGCAGCTCGGGAAGCAATCAGCCCCAGCATTTT. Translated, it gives CASSSGSNQPQHF.

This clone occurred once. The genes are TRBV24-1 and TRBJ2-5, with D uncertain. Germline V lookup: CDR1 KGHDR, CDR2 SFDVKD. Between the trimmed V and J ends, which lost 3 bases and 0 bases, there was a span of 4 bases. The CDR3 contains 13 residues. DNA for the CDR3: TGTGCCACCAGTGATCAGTACCAAGAGACCCAGTACTTC. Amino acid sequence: CATSDQYQETQYF.

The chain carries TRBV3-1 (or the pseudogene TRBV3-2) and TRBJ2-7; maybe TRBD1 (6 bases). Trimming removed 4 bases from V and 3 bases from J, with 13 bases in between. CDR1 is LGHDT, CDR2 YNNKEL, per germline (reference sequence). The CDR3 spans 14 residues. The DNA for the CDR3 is TGTGCCAGCAGCCGCCTCTCCAGGGGCTACGAGCAGTACTTC. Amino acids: CASSRLSRGYEQYF.

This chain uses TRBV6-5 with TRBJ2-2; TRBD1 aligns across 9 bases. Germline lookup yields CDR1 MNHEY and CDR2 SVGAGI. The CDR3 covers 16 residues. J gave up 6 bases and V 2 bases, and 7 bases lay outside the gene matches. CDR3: CASSYTGGVVAGELFF. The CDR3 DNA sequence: TGTGCCAGCAGTTACACAGGGGGCGTAGTGGCCGGGGAGCTGTTTTTT.

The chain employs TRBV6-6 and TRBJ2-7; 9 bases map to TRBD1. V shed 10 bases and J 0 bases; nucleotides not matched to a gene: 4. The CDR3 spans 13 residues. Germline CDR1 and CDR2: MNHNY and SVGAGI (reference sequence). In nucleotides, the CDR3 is TGTGCCACCGGACAGGGGAGCTCCTACGAGCAGTACTTC. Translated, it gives CATGQGSSYEQYF.

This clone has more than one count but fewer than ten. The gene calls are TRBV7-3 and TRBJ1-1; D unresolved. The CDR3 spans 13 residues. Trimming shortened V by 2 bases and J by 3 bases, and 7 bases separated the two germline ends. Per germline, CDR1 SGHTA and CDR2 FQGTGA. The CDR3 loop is CASSLQAYTEAFF. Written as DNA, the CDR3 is TGTGCCAGCAGCTTACAGGCCTACACTGAAGCTTTCTTT.

The CDR3, as DNA: TGTGCCAGCAGTTACTCGAGCGCGGACTCTGGGGCCAACGTCCTGACTTTC. Translated: CASSYSSADSGANVLTF. The genes are TRBV6-2 or TRBV6-3 and TRBJ2-6; D gene unclear. V shed 0 bases and J shed 0 bases, with 9 bases lying between them. CDR3 size: 17 residues. Germline V CDR1 and CDR2: MNHEY, SVGEGT.

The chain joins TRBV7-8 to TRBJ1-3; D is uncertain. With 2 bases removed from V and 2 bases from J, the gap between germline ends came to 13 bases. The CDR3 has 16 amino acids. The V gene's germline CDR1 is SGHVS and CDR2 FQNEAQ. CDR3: CASSLRREAAGNTIYF. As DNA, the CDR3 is TGTGCCAGCAGCTTACGGCGGGAGGCCGCTGGAAACACCATATATTTT.

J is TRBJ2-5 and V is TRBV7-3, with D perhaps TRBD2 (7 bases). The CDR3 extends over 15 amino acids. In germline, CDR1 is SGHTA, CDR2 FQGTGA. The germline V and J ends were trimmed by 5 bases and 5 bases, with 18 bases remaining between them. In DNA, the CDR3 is TGTGCCAGCAGCCTCGGCGGGGGCTTTGGGGAGACCCAGTACTTC. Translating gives CASSLGGGFGETQYF.